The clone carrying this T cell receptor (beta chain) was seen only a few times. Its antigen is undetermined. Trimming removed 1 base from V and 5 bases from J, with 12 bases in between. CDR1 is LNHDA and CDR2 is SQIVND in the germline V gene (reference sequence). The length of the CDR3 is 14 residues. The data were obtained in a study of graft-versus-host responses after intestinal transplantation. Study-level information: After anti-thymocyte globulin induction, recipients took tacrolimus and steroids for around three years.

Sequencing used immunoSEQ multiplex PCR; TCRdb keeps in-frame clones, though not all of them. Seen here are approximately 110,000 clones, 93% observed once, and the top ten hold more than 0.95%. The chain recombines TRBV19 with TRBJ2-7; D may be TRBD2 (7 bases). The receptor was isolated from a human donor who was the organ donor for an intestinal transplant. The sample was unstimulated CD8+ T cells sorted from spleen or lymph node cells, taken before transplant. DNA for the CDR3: TGTGCCAGTAGTATAGCTGGGGGGGGCGACGAGCAGTACTTC. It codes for CASSIAGGGDEQYF.